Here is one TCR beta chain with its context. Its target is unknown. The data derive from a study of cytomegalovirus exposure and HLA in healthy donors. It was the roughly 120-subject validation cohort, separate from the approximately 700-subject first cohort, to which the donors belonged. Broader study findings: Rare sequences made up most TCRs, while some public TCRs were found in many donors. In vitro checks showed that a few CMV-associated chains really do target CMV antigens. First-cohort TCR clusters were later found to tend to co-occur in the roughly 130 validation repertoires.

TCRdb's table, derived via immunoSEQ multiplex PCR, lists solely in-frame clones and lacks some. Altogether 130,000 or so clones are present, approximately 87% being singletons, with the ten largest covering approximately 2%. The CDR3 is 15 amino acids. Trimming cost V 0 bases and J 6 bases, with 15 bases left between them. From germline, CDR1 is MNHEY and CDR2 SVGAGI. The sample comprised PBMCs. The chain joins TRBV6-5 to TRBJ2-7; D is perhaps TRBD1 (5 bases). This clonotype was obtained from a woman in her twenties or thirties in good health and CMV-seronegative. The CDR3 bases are TGTGCCAGCAGTTACTCGAACCAGGGTAAAGGCGAGCAGTACTTC. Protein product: CASSYSNQGKGEQYF.